A single TCR beta chain is shown here with its context. No antigen is known for it. This specimen belongs to a study of cytomegalovirus exposure and HLA in healthy donors. Researchers ran the PCR with 60 Vbeta and 13 Jbeta primers. The protocol was immunoSEQ multiplex PCR, while the TCRdb copy is restricted to in-frame clones and leaves out a portion. This sample yields approximately 140,000 clones, of which just under 65% are seen a single time; 7% to 8.5% belongs to the top ten. The germline gives CDR1 SGHAT, CDR2 FQNNGV. With V trimmed by 1 base and J by 5 bases, 7 bases remained unmatched. The CDR3 consists of 15 residues. General study points: Common viral pathogens (according to a later analysis) appeared linked to several of the most significant clusters.

J is TRBJ2-7 and V is TRBV11-2; TRBD1 matches 8 bases. The sample taken for sequencing was PBMCs. This clonotype originated in an older woman in good health and CMV-seropositive. Here the CDR3 reads CASSLGPGQADEQYF. CDR3 sequence (DNA): TGTGCCAGCAGCTTAGGCCCGGGACAGGCAGACGAGCAGTACTTC.